The 9 T cell receptor beta chains given below trace back to one sample, sequenced in a study of T cell responses to AZD1222 COVID-19 vaccine. Data came from immunoSEQ multiplex PCR; TCRdb stores just in-frame clones and leaves some out. In the table there are some 88,000 clones, just over 90% of which are singletons. The sample in question was peripheral blood, obtained on day 0 of AZD1222 vaccination. The receptors originated from an adult in good health.

This clone was seen a single time. The CDR3: CSVRDGYEQYF. In nucleotides, the CDR3 is TGCAGCGTTCGGGACGGCTACGAGCAGTACTTC. The V gene is TRBV29-1, the J gene TRBJ2-7; possibly TRBD1 or TRBD2 for D (5 bases each). CDR3 length: 11 residues. V gave up 5 bases and J gave up 3 bases, with 8 bases separating them. The germline CDR1 and CDR2 sequences are SQVTM and ANQGSEA.

V gene TRBV5-5 combines with J gene TRBJ2-5; 9 bases are a match to TRBD2. Germline values: CDR1 SGHKS, CDR2 YYEKEE (reference sequence). The V and J ends lost 5 bases and 7 bases, in that order; junction bases with no gene match: 9. The CDR3 loop spans 14 amino acids. In DNA, the CDR3 is TGTGCCAGCAGGAGACTAGCGGCTTTGGGGACCCAGTACTTC. Translating it yields CASRRLAALGTQYF.

The chain employs TRBV19 and TRBJ2-3; D unclear. Trimming took 11 bases from V and 6 from J, leaving 18 bases between them. The CDR3 has 13 amino acids. CDR1 and CDR2 from the germline V gene are LNHDA and SQIVND (reference sequence). The CDR3 DNA reads TGTGCCTCAGCCTCCGACATAGTGGATACGCAGTATTTT. Amino acids: CASASDIVDTQYF.

In this sample, this clone turned up a few times. The chain is built from TRBV6-5 and TRBJ2-7, with 8 bases identical to TRBD2. The germline V gene encodes CDR1 MNHEY and CDR2 SVGAGI. Unmatched junction bases numbered 8, after V lost 0 bases and J lost 4 bases. There are 16 residues in the CDR3. The CDR3 region has the DNA TGTGCCAGCAGTTACTCTCGGGTGGCTAGCGGGTACGAGCAGTACTTC. It yields the protein CASSYSRVASGYEQYF.

The rearrangement links TRBV5-4 to TRBJ1-1; D possibly corresponds to TRBD1 (6 bases). The CDR3 is made up of 16 amino acids. Germline V CDR1 and CDR2: SGHNT, YYREEE (reference sequence). Trimming took off 4 bases at V and 0 bases at J, with 16 bases between the two ends. The CDR3 nucleotides read TGTGCCAGCAGCCCCGCCTCGGGACATATGAACACTGAAGCTTTCTTT. It codes for CASSPASGHMNTEAFF. The complete variable domain, with remaining parts taken from reference TRBV5-4 and TRBJ1-1, reads ETGVTQSPTHLIKTRGQQVTLRCSSQSGHNTVSWYQQALGQGPQFIFQYYREEENGRGNFPPRFSGLQFPNYSSELNVNALELDDSALYLCASSPASGHMNTEAFFGQGTRLTVV.

Comment on this clone: Mismatch with germline at one junction end may stem from a read error. The V and J genes are TRBV2 and TRBJ2-3, with D perhaps TRBD1 (5 bases). The germline V gene encodes CDR1 SNHLY and CDR2 FYNNEI. There are 10 residues in the CDR3. The CDR3 DNA reads as TGTGCCAGCAGCCTCGACAGCCCTTCTTTT. Protein sequence: CASSLDSPSF.

The chain recombines TRBV13 with TRBJ2-7; D gene uncertain. V was cut by 4 bases and J by 3 bases, with 13 bases left in between. The CDR3 is 14 amino acids. The germline V gene encodes CDR1 PRHDT and CDR2 FYEKMQ (reference sequence). The CDR3 DNA sequence: TGTGCCAGCAGCTCCGAAGGGTGGGGCTACGAGCAGTACTTC. Its translation: CASSSEGWGYEQYF.

The chain combines TRBV28 with TRBJ2-7; no clear D. The germline gives CDR1 MDHEN, CDR2 SYDVKM. This CDR3 has 11 residues. The V end was cut by 5 bases, the J end by 2 bases, with 4 bases between. DNA of the CDR3: TGTGCCAGCAGTCGGACCTACGAGCAGTACTTC. It specifies CASSRTYEQYF.

Only one count was recorded for this clone. The rearrangement uses TRBV19 and TRBJ1-5, with D possibly TRBD1 on 5 matching bases. Germline V CDR1 and CDR2: LNHDA, SQIVND (reference sequence). The CDR3 is made up of 11 amino acids. V was shortened by 5 bases and J by 10 bases, with 9 bases between the two germline ends. DNA for the CDR3: TGTGCCAGTAGTGGGGGTACTCCCCAGCATTTT. This encodes CASSGGTPQHF.